The clone carrying this T cell receptor (beta chain) turned up a few times. The sample comes from a study of identical twins. Each CDR3 protein gets one entry after TCRdb re-called the 5' RACE reads with MiXCR. The sample records under 900,000 distinct CDR3 sequences, 18% being singletons. The V gene's germline CDR1 is SGHRS and CDR2 YFSETQ. The V segment lost 4 bases and the J segment 5 bases; nucleotides outside the gene matches: 11. The length of the CDR3 is 15 residues. The same sample was also used in a study of T cells expressing NK-cell markers.

This TCR was recovered from a woman between 18 and 29 years old in good health. The V gene is TRBV5-1, the J gene TRBJ2-7; 8 bases are shared with TRBD1. Material for sequencing was PBMCs. The DNA of the CDR3 is TGCGCCAGCAGCGGATGGACAGGGTCTTCCCACGAGCAGTACTTC. Its protein product is CASSGWTGSSHEQYF.